Listed below are T cell receptor beta chains from one sample, sequenced in a study of T-cell reconstitution after alpha-beta-depleted transplantation in children. TCRdb itself ran the PCR reads through MiXCR, one entry per CDR3 protein. Of about 830,000 distinct CDR3 sequences listed, 16% are singletons. The sample here was PBMCs, mostly from graft donor cells, taken 360 days after TCRalphabeta/CD19-depleted stem cell transplant. The source is a male patient under 18 who had a stem cell transplant for acute lymphoblastic leukemia, so the T cells may come from the graft donor. CDR3s include the opening cysteine and the closing phenylalanine or tryptophan.

v_call: TRBV5-5; j_call: TRBJ2-1; cdr3_aa: CASSLARVGMGQFF
v_call: TRBV6-2/TRBV6-3; j_call: TRBJ2-5; cdr3_aa: CASRQVVETQYF
v_call: TRBV27; j_call: TRBJ2-7; cdr3_aa: CASSLRAPSSYEQYF
v_call: TRBV5-1; j_call: TRBJ2-1; cdr3_aa: CASSPGGLAKYNEQFF
v_call: TRBV5-1; j_call: TRBJ2-7; cdr3_aa: CASSSPSGYSYEQYF
v_call: TRBV5-1; j_call: TRBJ1-2; cdr3_aa: CASSLVGTGHGYTF
v_call: TRBV5-1; j_call: TRBJ2-1; cdr3_aa: CASSLEGLAGYNEQFF
v_call: TRBV19; j_call: TRBJ2-2; cdr3_aa: CATTDSPGELFF
v_call: TRBV14; j_call: TRBJ1-6; cdr3_aa: CASSGRWGGNSPLHF
v_call: TRBV15; j_call: TRBJ2-7; cdr3_aa: CATSRGTEPRKQYF
v_call: TRBV7-3; j_call: TRBJ2-3; cdr3_aa: CASSRGNTDTQYF
v_call: TRBV12-3/TRBV12-4; j_call: TRBJ2-1; cdr3_aa: CASSAKGTSFYNEQFF